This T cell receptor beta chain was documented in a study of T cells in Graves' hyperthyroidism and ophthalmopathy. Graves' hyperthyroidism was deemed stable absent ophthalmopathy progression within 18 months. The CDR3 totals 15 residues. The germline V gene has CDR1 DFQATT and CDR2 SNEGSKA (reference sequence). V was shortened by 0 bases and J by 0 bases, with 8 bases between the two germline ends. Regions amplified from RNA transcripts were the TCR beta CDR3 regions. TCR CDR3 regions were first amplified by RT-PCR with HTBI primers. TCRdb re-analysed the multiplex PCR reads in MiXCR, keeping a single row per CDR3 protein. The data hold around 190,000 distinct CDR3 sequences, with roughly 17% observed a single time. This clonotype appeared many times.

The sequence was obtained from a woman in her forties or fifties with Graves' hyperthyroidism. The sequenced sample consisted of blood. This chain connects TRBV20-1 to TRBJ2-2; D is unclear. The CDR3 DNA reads TGCAGTGCTAGAGATCGGCCCCCGAACACCGGGGAGCTGTTTTTT. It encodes CSARDRPPNTGELFF.